The 22 T cell receptor beta chains reported below all come from one sample, sequenced in a study of T-cell reconstitution after alpha-beta-depleted transplantation in children. TCRbeta library construction was performed incorporating unique molecular identifiers. Each CDR3 protein gets one entry after TCRdb re-called the PCR reads with MiXCR. The table records some 350,000 distinct CDR3 sequences, 9% to 12% of them present only once. The input for sequencing was PBMCs from the stem cell graft donor, taken from the stem cell graft. The receptor set was obtained from a human donor who donated a stem cell graft to a child with acute lymphoblastic leukemia.

This clonotype showed up just a few times. The V and J genes are TRBV20-1 and TRBJ2-5, with 12 bases that match TRBD2. The CDR3 sequence is 16 residues long. Looked up from germline, CDR1 is DFQATT and CDR2 is SNEGSKA (reference sequence). V lost 0 bases and J lost 7; bases outside the gene matches: 9. Here the CDR3 DNA reads TGCAGTGCTAGAGATCGGGGACTAGCGGGCATCCGGACCCAGTACTTC. This sequence encodes CSARDRGLAGIRTQYF.

The chain uses TRBV3-1 and TRBJ2-1, with TRBD1 as a possible D gene (5 bases). Germline V gene data show CDR1 as LGHDT and CDR2 as YNNKEL (reference sequence). The CDR3 consists of 15 residues. The V and J ends lost 1 base and 0 bases respectively, with 7 bases between them. DNA for the CDR3: TGTGCCAGCAGCCAAGCAGGGAACTCCTACAATGAGCAGTTCTTC. Its translation: CASSQAGNSYNEQFF.

This clonotype was counted between two and nine times. V is TRBV7-2 and J is TRBJ2-5, with D maybe TRBD1 (6 bases). Trimming shortened V by 5 bases and J by 6 bases, and 16 bases separated the two germline ends. Germline-derived CDR1 and CDR2 are SGHTA and FQGNSA. This CDR3 region has 14 residues. The CDR3 sequence is CASSNPGVGQTQYF. CDR3 coding DNA: TGTGCCAGCAGCAACCCAGGGGTCGGGCAGACCCAGTACTTC.

The chain combines TRBV30 with TRBJ2-2; D is perhaps TRBD1 or TRBD2 (5 bases each). The CDR3 length is 13 residues. From germline, CDR1 is GTSNPN and CDR2 SVGIG (reference sequence). With 3 bases removed from V and 2 bases from J, the gap between germline ends came to 7 bases. The CDR3 here is CAWRGVNTGELFF. DNA of the CDR3: TGTGCCTGGAGGGGGGTAAACACCGGGGAGCTGTTTTTT.

This clonotype was detected only a few times. The chain has TRBV7-2 and TRBJ1-1, with a weak D call TRBD1 (6 bases). Trimming removed 2 bases from V and 1 base from J, with 11 bases in between. Germline lookup yields CDR1 SGHTA and CDR2 FQGNSA. This CDR3 has 15 residues. In DNA form, the CDR3 reads TGTGCCAGCAGCTTACATGGGGGCCAGAACACTGAAGCTTTCTTT. Translated: CASSLHGGQNTEAFF.

Many counts were recorded for this clonotype. The V and J genes are TRBV5-1 and TRBJ2-7; D is ambiguous. Trimming removed 0 bases at V and 2 bases at J, with 9 bases between. The CDR3 is 14 amino acids. From germline, CDR1 is SGHRS and CDR2 YFSETQ. The DNA of the CDR3 is TGCGCCAGCAGCTTGGATGCAGGACCCTACGAGCAGTACTTC. Its translation: CASSLDAGPYEQYF. Together with reference TRBV5-1 and TRBJ2-7, the CDR3 gives the full variable domain: KAGVTQTPRYLIKTRGQQVTLSCSPISGHRSVSWYQQTPGQGLQFLFEYFSETQRNKGNFPGRFSGRQFSNSRSEMNVSTLELGDSALYLCASSLDAGPYEQYFGPGTRLTVT.

This clonotype was found a few times. The chain has TRBV4-1 and TRBJ2-2; D may correspond to TRBD1 or TRBD2 (5 bases each). Germline V gives CDR1 MGHRA, CDR2 YSYEKL. The CDR3 loop spans 14 amino acids. V lost 7 bases and J lost 5, with 14 bases in between. The CDR3 loop reads CASTKVGETGELFF. The CDR3 bases are TGCGCCAGCACCAAAGTGGGGGAGACCGGGGAGCTGTTTTTT.

The table lists this clonotype with many counts. The V and J genes are TRBV7-9 and TRBJ2-7; D may be TRBD1 or TRBD2 (5 bases each). The CDR3 length is 15 residues. V dropped 1 base and J dropped 5 bases, with 15 bases sitting between them. CDR1 SEHNR and CDR2 FQNEAQ come from the germline V gene (reference sequence). CDR3 amino acids: CASSLGGRGMDEQYF. In nucleotides, the CDR3 is TGTGCCAGCAGCTTAGGTGGACGGGGCATGGACGAGCAGTACTTC.

The V and J genes are TRBV29-1 and TRBJ2-1; D gene ambiguous. Trimming cost V 4 bases and J 5 bases, with 9 bases left between them. Germline-derived CDR1 and CDR2 are SQVTM and ANQGSEA. CDR3 length: 12 amino acids. CDR3 bases: TGCAGCGTTGTAAGTCCCGACAATGAGCAGTTCTTC. As protein: CSVVSPDNEQFF.

This clonotype was detected a few times. The chain links TRBV6-1 to TRBJ2-1, with 9 bases matching TRBD2. The CDR3 consists of 17 residues. With 8 bases clipped from V and 0 bases from J, the junction kept 11 bases outside the gene matches. The germline CDR1 and CDR2 sequences are MNHNS and SASEGT. For the CDR3, the DNA is TGTGCCAGCCAGTATAGCGGGAGTGTATACTCCTACAATGAGCAGTTCTTC. Translated: CASQYSGSVYSYNEQFF.

A remark on this clonotype: An end of the junction does not agree with germline; a read error may underlie this. The chain uses TRBV2 and TRBJ2-7; 13 positions match TRBD2. Per the germline V gene, CDR1 is SNHLY and CDR2 is FYNNEI. The CDR3 totals 17 residues. CDR3 sequence: CASTAFVTSGRNQESNF. Written as DNA, the CDR3 is TGTGCCAGCACTGCCTTCGTGACTAGCGGGAGGAACCAAGAAAGTAACTTC.

This clonotype has only a few counts. The chain carries TRBV7-2 and TRBJ1-2; the D gene is possibly TRBD1 (5 bases). This CDR3 is built from 14 residues. V was clipped by 3 bases and J by 4 bases, with 12 bases between them. CDR1 is SGHTA, CDR2 FQGNSA, per germline. CDR3 loop: CASSLTALRYGYTF. The CDR3, as DNA: TGTGCCAGCAGCTTGACAGCCTTACGCTATGGCTACACCTTC.

Concerning this clonotype itself: A junction boundary mismatches the germline segment, possibly from a read error. The chain carries TRBV3-1 and TRBJ2-2, with D tentatively TRBD1 (5 bases). Germline CDR1 is LGHDT and CDR2 is YNNKEL (reference sequence). The CDR3 has 18 residues. Written as DNA, the CDR3 is TGTACCAGCAGCCAGGCGCAGGGCCCGTCGAGCAACACCGGGGAGCTGTTTTTT. Its translation: CTSSQAQGPSSNTGELFF. Full variable domain (missing parts from reference TRBV3-1 and TRBJ2-2): DTAVSQTPKYLVTQMGNDKSIKCEQNLGHDTMYWYKQDSKKFLKIMFSYNNKELIINETVPNRFSPKSPDKAHLNLHINSLELGDSAVYFCTSSQAQGPSSNTGELFFGEGSRLTVL.

This sequence joins TRBV28 and TRBJ2-7; 7 bases agree with TRBD1. The V gene's germline CDR1 is MDHEN and CDR2 SYDVKM. The CDR3 runs 12 residues. The trim removed 6 bases at V and 7 bases at J, leaving 6 bases unmatched. CDR3 DNA: TGTGCCAGCAGATCGACAGGGCGGGAGCAGTACTTC. Translating gives CASRSTGREQYF.

This clonotype was detected ten times or more. The chain uses TRBV6-5 and TRBJ1-4, with 9 bases fitting TRBD1. Germline V lookup: CDR1 MNHEY, CDR2 SVGAGI. The CDR3 spans 14 residues. The V segment lost 6 bases and the J segment 5 bases; nucleotides outside the gene matches: 4. The CDR3 nucleotides are TGTGCCAGCAGCTCCGGGACAGGGAATGAAAAACTGTTTTTT. This translates into CASSSGTGNEKLFF.

This clonotype was picked up a small number of times. The rearrangement links TRBV6-5 to TRBJ2-7, with TRBD2 matching over 10 bases. This CDR3 region has 18 residues. Trimming at V came to 2 bases and at J to 2 bases, leaving 12 bases not matched to a gene. Germline assignment: CDR1 MNHEY and CDR2 SVGAGI. The CDR3 loop reads CASSYNLAGVVGTYEQYF. The DNA of the CDR3 is TGTGCCAGCAGTTACAACCTAGCGGGAGTCGTTGGGACCTACGAGCAGTACTTC.

In this sample, this clonotype turned up many times. The chain uses TRBV28 and TRBJ1-3; no clear D. Germline V gives CDR1 MDHEN, CDR2 SYDVKM. V was trimmed by 5 bases and J by 4 bases, leaving 3 bases between them. This CDR3 has 11 amino acids. Written as DNA, the CDR3 is TGTGCCAGCAGTCCAGGAAACACCATATATTTT. It codes for CASSPGNTIYF.

This chain joins TRBV30 and TRBJ2-1; 9 bases are a match to TRBD2. The CDR3 totals 17 residues. Trimming removed 2 bases from V and 0 bases from J; junction bases left unmatched: 8. Germline V gives CDR1 GTSNPN, CDR2 SVGIG (reference sequence). CDR3: CAWSPLSGRSSYNEQFF. Here the CDR3 DNA reads TGTGCCTGGAGTCCCCTTAGCGGGAGAAGCTCCTACAATGAGCAGTTCTTC.

This chain joins TRBV4-3 and TRBJ2-7; D ambiguous. Per the germline V gene, CDR1 is LGHNA and CDR2 is YSLEER. The CDR3 is 15 residues long. Trimming stripped 3 bases from V and 1 base from J, with 13 bases between. This CDR3 is CASSQVPSTSYEQYF. In DNA, the CDR3 is TGCGCCAGCAGCCAGGTACCATCTACTTCCTACGAGCAGTACTTC.

This chain connects TRBV7-3 to TRBJ2-7; TRBD2 agrees at 13 bases. The length of the CDR3 is 15 residues. CDR1 is SGHTA and CDR2 is FQGTGA in the germline V gene. Trimming cost V 0 bases and J 5 bases; bases outside gene matches: 1. The CDR3 reads CASSLTGLAGDEQYF. CDR3 in DNA: TGTGCCAGCAGCTTAACCGGACTAGCGGGAGACGAGCAGTACTTC.

This clonotype came up a few times. The rearrangement joins TRBV6-2 or TRBV6-3 to TRBJ2-1, with 10 bases that match TRBD2. Trimming took 6 bases from V and 2 from J; bases not matched to a gene: 7. This CDR3 spans 16 amino acids. Germline CDR1 reads MNHEY; CDR2 reads SVGEGT. Here the CDR3 reads CASSPRTSGTYNEQFF. In DNA form, the CDR3 reads TGTGCCAGCAGCCCTAGGACTAGCGGTACCTACAATGAGCAGTTCTTC.

This clonotype has only a few counts. The rearrangement joins TRBV28 to TRBJ2-1; the match to TRBD1 covers 9 bases. The CDR3 consists of 16 residues. With V trimmed by 4 bases and J by 0 bases, 4 bases remained unmatched. Germline CDR1 MDHEN, CDR2 SYDVKM. DNA of the CDR3: TGTGCCAGCAGTTCACAGGGGGCTGGCTCCTACAATGAGCAGTTCTTC. It yields the protein CASSSQGAGSYNEQFF.